This TCR beta chain comes out of a study of cytotoxic CD8 clonotypes in ibrutinib-treated CLL. The data were produced by immunoSEQ multiplex PCR, yet TCRdb's version contains in-frame clones alone and is incomplete. This sample has about 140,000 clones, with around 80% found just once. The CDR3 spans 11 residues. V lost 7 bases to trimming and J lost 1 base, with 4 bases between them. Germline-derived CDR1 and CDR2 are LNHDA and SQIVND (reference sequence). The receptor's source is a human donor with chronic lymphocytic leukemia. Sequenced material: PBMCs, taken after 36 months of ibrutinib treatment. The V gene is TRBV19, the J gene TRBJ1-2; D call uncertain. CDR3 region: CASTDNYGYTF. CDR3 nucleotides: TGTGCCAGTACTGATAACTATGGCTACACCTTC.